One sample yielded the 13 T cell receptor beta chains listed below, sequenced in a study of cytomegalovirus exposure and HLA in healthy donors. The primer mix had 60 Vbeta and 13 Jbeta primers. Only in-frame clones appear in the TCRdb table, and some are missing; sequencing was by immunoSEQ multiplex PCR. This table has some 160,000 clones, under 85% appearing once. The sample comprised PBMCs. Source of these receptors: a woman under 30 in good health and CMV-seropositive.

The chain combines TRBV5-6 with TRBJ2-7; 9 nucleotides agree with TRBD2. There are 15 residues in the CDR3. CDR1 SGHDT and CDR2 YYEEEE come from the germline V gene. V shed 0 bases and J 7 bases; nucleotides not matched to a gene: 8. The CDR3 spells CASSLAGTSYREQYF. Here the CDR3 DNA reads TGTGCCAGCAGCTTGGCAGGGACTAGCTATAGGGAGCAGTACTTC. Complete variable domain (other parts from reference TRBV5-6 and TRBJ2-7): DAGVTQSPTHLIKTRGQQVTLRCSPKSGHDTVSWYQQALGQGPQFIFQYYEEEERQRGNFPDRFSGHQFPNYSSELNVNALLLGDSALYLCASSLAGTSYREQYFGPGTRLTVT.

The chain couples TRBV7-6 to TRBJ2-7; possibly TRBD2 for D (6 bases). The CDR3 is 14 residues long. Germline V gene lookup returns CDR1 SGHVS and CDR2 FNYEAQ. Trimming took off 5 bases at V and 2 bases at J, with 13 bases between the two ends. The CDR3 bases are TGTGCCAGCAGCATCTCTGGCGGGACCTACGAGCAGTACTTC. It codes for CASSISGGTYEQYF.

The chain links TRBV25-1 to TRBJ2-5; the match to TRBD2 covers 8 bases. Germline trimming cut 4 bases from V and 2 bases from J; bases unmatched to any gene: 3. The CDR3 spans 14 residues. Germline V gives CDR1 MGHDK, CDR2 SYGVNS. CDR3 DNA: TGTGCCAGCAGTGGAGCGGGGGTGCAAGAGACCCAGTACTTC. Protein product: CASSGAGVQETQYF. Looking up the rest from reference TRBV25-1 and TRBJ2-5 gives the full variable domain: EADIYQTPRYLVIGTGKKITLECSQTMGHDKMYWYQQDPGMELHLIHYSYGVNSTEKGDLSSESTVSRIRTEHFPLTLESARPSHTSQYLCASSGAGVQETQYFGPGTRLLVL.

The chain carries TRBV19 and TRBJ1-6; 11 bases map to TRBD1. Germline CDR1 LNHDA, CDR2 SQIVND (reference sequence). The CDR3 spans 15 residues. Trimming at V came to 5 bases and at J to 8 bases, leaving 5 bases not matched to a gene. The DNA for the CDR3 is TGTGCCAGTAGTCCGCGGACAGGGGGCTATTCACCCCTCCACTTT. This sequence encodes CASSPRTGGYSPLHF.

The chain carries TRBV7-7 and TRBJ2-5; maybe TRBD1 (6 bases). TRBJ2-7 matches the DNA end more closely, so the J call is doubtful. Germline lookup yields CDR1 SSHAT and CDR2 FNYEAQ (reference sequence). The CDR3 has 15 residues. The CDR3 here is CASPWGRDMNYEQYF. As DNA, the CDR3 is TGTGCTAGCCCCTGGGGGCGCGATATGAACTACGAGCAGTACTTC.

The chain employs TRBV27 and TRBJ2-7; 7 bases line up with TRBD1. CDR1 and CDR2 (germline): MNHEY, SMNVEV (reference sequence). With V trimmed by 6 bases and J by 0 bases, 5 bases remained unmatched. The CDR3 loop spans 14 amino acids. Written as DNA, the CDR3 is TGTGCCAGCAGCCCCCGGGACAGCTCCTACGAGCAGTACTTC. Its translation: CASSPRDSSYEQYF.

The CDR3 coding sequence is TGTGCCTGGAGTGTACGGAAGAGAACCGGCGCAGGCGGCTACACCTTC. It yields the protein CAWSVRKRTGAGGYTF. The V gene is TRBV30, the J gene TRBJ1-2; D not certain. The CDR3 extends over 16 amino acids. The ends were cut back, 0 bases at V and 8 bases at J, with 22 bases in the middle. Germline V gives CDR1 GTSNPN, CDR2 SVGIG (reference sequence).

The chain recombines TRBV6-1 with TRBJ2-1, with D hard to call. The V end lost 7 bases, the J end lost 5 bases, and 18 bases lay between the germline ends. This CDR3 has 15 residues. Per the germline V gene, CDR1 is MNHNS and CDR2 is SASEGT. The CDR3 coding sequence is TGTGCCAGCACCCTCCCAGAGGAGTCCGACAATGAGCAGTTCTTC. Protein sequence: CASTLPEESDNEQFF.

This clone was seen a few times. The CDR3 bases are TGTGCCAGCTCACCACCGGGGACAGGGACAGATACGCAGTATTTT. It codes for CASSPPGTGTDTQYF. The J gene is TRBJ2-3, the V gene TRBV18, with 9 nucleotides matching TRBD1. The V and J ends lost 0 bases and 3 bases, in that order; junction bases with no gene match: 1. Germline V lookup: CDR1 KGHSH, CDR2 LQKENI. This CDR3 has 15 residues.

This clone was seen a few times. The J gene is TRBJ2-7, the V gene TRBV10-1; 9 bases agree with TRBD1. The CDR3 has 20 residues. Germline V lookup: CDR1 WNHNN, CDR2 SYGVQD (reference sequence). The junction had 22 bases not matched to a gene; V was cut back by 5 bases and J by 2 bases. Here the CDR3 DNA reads TGCGCCAGCAGTCTCAGGCTGTATAGAGCCGGGACAGGGCTAACCTACGAGCAGTACTTC. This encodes CASSLRLYRAGTGLTYEQYF.

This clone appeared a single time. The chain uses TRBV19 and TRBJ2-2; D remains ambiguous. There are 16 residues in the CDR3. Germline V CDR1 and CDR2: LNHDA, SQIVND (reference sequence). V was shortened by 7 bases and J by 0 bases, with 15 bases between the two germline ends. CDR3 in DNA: TGTGCCAGTACCCGACAATCAGGAACGAACACCGGGGAGCTGTTTTTT. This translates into CASTRQSGTNTGELFF.

The CDR3 here is CASSQAGGVSYNEQFF. DNA of the CDR3: TGCGCCAGCAGCCAAGCTGGGGGGGTCTCCTACAATGAGCAGTTCTTC. The genes are TRBV4-1 and TRBJ2-1; TRBD2 agrees at 7 bases. Trimming cost V 1 base and J 0 bases; bases outside gene matches: 3. Germline V CDR1 and CDR2: MGHRA, YSYEKL. CDR3 length: 16 amino acids.

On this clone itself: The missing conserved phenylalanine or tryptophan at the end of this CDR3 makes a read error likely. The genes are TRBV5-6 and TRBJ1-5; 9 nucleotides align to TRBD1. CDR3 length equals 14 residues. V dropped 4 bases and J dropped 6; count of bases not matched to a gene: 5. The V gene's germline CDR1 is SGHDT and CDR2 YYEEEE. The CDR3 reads CASSRTGVGQPQHL. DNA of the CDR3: TGTGCCAGCAGCCGGACAGGGGTTGGTCAGCCCCAGCATCTT.